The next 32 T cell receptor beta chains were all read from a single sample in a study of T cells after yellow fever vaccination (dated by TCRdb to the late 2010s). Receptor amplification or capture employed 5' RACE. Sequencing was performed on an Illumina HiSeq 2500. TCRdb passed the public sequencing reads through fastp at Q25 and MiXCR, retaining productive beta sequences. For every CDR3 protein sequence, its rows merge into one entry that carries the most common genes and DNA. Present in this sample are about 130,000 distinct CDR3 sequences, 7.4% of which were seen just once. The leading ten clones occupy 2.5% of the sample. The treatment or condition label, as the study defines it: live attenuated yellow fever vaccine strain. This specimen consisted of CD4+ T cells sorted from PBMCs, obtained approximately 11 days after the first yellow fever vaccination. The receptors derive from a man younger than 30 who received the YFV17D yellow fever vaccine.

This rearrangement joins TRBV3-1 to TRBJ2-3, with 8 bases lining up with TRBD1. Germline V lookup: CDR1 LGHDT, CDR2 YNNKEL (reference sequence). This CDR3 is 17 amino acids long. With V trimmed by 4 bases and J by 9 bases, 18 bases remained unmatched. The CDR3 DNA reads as TGTGCCAGCAGCCCTCGGACAGGGCGTGCCCTAAGGGCCACGCAGTATTTT. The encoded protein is CASSPRTGRALRATQYF.

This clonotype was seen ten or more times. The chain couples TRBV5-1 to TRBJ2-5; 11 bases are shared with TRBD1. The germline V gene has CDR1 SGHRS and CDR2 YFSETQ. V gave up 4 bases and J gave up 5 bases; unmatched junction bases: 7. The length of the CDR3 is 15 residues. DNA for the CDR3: TGCGCCAGCAGCCAATCCGGGACAGGGGGGGAGACCCAGTACTTC. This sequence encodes CASSQSGTGGETQYF.

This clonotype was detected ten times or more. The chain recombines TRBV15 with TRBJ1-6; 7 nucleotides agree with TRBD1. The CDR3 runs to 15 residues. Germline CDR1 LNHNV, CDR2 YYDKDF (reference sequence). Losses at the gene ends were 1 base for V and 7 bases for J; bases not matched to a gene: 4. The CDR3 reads CATSRVGTENSPLHF. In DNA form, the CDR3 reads TGTGCCACCAGCAGAGTTGGGACAGAAAATTCACCCCTCCACTTT.

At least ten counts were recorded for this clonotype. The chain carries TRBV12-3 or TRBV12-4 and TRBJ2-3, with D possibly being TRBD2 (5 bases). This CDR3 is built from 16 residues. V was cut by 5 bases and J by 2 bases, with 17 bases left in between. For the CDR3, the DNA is TGTGCCAGCAGTCCCCAACTAGTTTCGGCCACAGATACGCAGTATTTT. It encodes CASSPQLVSATDTQYF.

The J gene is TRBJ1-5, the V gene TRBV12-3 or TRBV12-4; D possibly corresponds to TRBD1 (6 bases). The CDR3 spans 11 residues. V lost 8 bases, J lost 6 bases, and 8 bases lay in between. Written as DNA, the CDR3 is TGTGCCAGCGGGGGGCCTCAGCCCCAGCATTTT. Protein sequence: CASGGPQPQHF.

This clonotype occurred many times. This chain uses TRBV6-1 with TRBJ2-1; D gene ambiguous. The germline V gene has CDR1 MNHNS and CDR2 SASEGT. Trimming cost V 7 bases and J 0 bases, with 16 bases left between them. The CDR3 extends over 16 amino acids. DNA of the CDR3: TGTGCCAGCACCCAATTACACGTTCCCTCCTACAATGAGCAGTTCTTC. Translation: CASTQLHVPSYNEQFF.

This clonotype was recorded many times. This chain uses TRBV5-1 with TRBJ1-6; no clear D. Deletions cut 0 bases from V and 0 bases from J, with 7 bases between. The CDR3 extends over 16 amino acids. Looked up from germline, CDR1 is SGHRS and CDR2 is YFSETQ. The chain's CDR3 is CASSLESVSYNSPLHF. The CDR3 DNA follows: TGCGCCAGCAGCTTGGAGTCTGTCTCCTATAATTCACCCCTCCACTTT. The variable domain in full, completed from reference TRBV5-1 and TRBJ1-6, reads KAGVTQTPRYLIKTRGQQVTLSCSPISGHRSVSWYQQTPGQGLQFLFEYFSETQRNKGNFPGRFSGRQFSNSRSEMNVSTLELGDSALYLCASSLESVSYNSPLHFGNGTRLTVT.

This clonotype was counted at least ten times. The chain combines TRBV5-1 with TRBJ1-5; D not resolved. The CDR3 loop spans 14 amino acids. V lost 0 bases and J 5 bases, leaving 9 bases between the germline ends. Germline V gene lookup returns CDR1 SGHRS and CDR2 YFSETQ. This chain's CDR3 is CASSLEGNYQPQHF. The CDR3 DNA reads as TGCGCCAGCAGCTTGGAAGGGAACTATCAGCCCCAGCATTTT.

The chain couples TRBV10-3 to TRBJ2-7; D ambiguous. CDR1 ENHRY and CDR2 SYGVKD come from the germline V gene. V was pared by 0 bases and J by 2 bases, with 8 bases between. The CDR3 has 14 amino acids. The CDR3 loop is CAISESYQTYEQYF. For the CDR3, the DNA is TGTGCCATCAGTGAGTCGTATCAGACCTACGAGCAGTACTTC.

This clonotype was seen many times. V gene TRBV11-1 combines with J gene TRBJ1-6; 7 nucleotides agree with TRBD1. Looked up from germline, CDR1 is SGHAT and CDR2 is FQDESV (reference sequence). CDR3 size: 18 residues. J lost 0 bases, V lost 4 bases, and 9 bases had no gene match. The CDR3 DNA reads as TGTGCCAGCAGCTCAATGTGGACAGGAAGCTCCTATAATTCACCCCTCCACTTT. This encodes CASSSMWTGSSYNSPLHF.

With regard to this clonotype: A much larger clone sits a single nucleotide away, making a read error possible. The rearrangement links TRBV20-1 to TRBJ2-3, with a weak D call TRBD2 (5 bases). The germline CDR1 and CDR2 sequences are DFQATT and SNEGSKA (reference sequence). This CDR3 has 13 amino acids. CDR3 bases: TGCAGTGTGGCATACCCTAGCAAAGATACGCAGTATTTT. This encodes CSVAYPSKDTQYF.

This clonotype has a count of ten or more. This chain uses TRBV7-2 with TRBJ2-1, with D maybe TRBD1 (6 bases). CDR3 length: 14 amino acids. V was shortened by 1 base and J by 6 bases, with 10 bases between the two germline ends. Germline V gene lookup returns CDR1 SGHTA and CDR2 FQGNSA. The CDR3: CASSLGTGINEQFF. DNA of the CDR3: TGTGCCAGCAGCTTAGGAACAGGGATCAATGAGCAGTTCTTC.

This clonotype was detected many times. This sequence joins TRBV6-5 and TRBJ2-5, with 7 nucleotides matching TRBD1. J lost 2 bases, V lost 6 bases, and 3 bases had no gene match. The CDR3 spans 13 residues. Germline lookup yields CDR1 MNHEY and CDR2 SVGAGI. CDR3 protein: CASSWGQQETQYF. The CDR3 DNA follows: TGTGCCAGCAGCTGGGGACAGCAAGAGACCCAGTACTTC.

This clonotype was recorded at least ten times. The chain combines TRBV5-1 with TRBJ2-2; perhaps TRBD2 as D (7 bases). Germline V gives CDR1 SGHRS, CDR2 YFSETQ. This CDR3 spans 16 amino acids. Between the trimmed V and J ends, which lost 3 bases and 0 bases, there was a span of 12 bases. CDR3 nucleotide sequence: TGCGCCAGCAGCTCCCGGGGGGCGCCGAACACCGGGGAGCTGTTTTTT. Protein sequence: CASSSRGAPNTGELFF.

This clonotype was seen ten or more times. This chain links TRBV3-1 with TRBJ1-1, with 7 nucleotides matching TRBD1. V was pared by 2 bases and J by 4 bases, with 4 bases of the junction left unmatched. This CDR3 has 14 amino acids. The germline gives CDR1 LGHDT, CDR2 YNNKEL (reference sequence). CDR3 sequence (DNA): TGTGCCAGCAGCCAAAAACAGGGGATCACTGAAGCTTTCTTT. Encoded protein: CASSQKQGITEAFF.

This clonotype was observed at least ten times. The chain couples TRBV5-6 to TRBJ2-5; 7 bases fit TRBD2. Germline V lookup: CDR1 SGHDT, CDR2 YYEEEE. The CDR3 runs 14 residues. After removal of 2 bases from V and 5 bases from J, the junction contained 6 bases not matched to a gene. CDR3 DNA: TGTGCCAGCAGCTTCGGGGGGTCTCTGGAGACCCAGTACTTC. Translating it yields CASSFGGSLETQYF.

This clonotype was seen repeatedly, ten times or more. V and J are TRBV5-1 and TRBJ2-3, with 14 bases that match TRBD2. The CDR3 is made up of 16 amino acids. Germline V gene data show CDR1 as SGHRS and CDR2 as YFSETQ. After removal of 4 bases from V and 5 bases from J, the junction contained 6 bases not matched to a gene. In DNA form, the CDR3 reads TGCGCCAGCAGCGTGACTAGCGGGGGGGCCCTAGATACGCAGTATTTT. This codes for CASSVTSGGALDTQYF.

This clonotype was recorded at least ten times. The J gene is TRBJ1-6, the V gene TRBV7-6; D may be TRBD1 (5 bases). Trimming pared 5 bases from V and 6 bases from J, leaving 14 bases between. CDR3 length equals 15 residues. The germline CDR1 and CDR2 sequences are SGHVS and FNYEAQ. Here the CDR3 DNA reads TGTGCCAGCAGCCCTTCGGGGGGGGTTAATTCACCCCTCCACTTT. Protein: CASSPSGGVNSPLHF.

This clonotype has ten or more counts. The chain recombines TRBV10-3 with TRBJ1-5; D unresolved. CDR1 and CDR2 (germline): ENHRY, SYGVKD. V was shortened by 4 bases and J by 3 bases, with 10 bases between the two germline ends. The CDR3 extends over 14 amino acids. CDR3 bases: TGTGCCATCAGTGGAGCCGGAAACAATCAGCCCCAGCATTTT. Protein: CAISGAGNNQPQHF.

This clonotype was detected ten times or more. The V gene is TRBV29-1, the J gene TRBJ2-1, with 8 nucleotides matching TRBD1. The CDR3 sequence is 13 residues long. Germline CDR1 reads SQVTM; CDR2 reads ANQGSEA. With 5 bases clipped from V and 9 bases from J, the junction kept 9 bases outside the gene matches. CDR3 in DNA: TGCAGCGTTACCCGCGGACAGGGCGGTGAGCAGTTCTTC. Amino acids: CSVTRGQGGEQFF.

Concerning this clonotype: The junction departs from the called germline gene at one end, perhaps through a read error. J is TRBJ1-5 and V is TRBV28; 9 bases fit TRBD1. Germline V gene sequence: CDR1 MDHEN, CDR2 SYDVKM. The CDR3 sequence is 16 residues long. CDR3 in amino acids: CASSLDRGYSKQPQHF. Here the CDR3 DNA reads TGTGCCAGCAGCTTGGACAGGGGCTATAGCAAGCAGCCCCAGCATTTT.

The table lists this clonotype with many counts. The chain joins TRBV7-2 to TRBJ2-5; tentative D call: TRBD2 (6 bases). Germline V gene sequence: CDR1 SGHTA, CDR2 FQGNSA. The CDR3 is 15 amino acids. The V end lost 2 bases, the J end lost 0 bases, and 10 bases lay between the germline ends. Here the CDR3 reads CASSLRRANQETQYF. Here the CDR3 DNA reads TGTGCCAGCAGCTTAAGGAGGGCTAACCAAGAGACCCAGTACTTC. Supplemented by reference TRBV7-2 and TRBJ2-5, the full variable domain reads GAGVSQSPSNKVTEKGKDVELRCDPISGHTALYWYRQSLGQGLEFLIYFQGNSAPDKSGLPSDRFSAERTGGSVSTLTIQRTQQEDSAVYLCASSLRRANQETQYFGPGTRLLVL.

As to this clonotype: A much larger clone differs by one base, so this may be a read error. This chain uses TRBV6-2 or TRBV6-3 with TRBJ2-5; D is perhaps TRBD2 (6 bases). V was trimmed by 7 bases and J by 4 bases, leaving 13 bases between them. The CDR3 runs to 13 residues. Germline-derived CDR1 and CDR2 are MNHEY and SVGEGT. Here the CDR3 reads CASTRGLTETQYF. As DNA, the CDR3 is TGTGCCAGCACGCGGGGTCTGACAGAGACCCAGTACTTC.

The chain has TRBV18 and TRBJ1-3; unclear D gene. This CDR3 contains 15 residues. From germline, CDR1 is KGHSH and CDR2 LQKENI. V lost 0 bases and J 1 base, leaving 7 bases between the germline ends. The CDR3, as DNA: TGTGCCAGCTCACCACCGGGGTTATCTGGAAACACCATATATTTT. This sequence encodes CASSPPGLSGNTIYF. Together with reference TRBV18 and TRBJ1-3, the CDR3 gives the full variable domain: NAGVMQNPRHLVRRRGQEARLRCSPMKGHSHVYWYRQLPEEGLKFMVYLQKENIIDESGMPKERFSAEFPKEGPSILRIQQVVRGDSAAYFCASSPPGLSGNTIYFGEGSWLTVV.

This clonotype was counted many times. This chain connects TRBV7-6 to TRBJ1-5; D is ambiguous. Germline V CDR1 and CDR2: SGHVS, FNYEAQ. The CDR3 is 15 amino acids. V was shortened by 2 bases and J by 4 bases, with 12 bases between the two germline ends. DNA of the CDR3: TGTGCCAGCAGCTTACAGACGGGGTTAAATCAGCCCCAGCATTTT. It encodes CASSLQTGLNQPQHF.

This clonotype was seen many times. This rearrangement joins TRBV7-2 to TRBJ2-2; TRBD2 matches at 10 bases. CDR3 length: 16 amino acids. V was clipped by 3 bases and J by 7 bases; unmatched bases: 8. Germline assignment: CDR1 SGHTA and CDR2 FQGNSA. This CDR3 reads CASSFLSGGAIGELFF. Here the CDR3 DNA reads TGTGCCAGCAGCTTCTTGAGCGGGGGGGCTATCGGGGAGCTGTTTTTT.

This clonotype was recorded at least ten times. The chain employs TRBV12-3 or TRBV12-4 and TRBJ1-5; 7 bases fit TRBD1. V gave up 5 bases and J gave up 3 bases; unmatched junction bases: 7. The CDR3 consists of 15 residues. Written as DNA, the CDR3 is TGTGCCAGCAGTGTGGACAGGCGGCTCAATCAGCCCCAGCATTTT. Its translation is CASSVDRRLNQPQHF.

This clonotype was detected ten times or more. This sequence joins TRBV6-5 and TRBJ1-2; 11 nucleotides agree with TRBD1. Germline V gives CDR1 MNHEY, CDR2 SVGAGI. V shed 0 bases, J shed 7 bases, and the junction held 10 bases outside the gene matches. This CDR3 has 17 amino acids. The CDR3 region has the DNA TGTGCCAGCAGTTACTCTGGACAGGGGGCCCCCGGGGGTGGCTACACCTTC. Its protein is CASSYSGQGAPGGGYTF.

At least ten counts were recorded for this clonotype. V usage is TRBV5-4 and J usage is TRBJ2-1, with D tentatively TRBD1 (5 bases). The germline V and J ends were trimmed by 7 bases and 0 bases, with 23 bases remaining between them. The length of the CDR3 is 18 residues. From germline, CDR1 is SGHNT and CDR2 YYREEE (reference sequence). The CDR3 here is CASQDLGVVYSSYNEQFF. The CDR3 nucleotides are TGTGCCAGCCAAGATCTAGGGGTCGTCTATAGCTCCTACAATGAGCAGTTCTTC.

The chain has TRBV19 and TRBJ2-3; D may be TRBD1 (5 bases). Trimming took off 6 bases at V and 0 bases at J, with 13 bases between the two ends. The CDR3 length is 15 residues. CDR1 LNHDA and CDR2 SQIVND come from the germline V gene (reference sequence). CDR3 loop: CASRRRTGSTDTQYF. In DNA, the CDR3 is TGTGCCAGTAGACGCCGAACAGGCAGCACAGATACGCAGTATTTT.

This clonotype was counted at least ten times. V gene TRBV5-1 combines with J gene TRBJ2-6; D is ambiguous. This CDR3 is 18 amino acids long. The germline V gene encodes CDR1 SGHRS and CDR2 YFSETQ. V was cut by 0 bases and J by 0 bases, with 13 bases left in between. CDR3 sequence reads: CASSLARTMSSGANVLTF. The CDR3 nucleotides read TGCGCCAGCAGCTTGGCACGGACGATGAGCTCTGGGGCCAACGTCCTGACTTTC.

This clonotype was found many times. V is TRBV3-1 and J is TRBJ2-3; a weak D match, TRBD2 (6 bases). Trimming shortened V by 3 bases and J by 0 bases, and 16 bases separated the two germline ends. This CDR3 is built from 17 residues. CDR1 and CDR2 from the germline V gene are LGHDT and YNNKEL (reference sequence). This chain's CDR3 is CASSQADFGGSTDTQYF. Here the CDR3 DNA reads TGTGCCAGCAGCCAGGCCGATTTTGGGGGGAGCACAGATACGCAGTATTTT.